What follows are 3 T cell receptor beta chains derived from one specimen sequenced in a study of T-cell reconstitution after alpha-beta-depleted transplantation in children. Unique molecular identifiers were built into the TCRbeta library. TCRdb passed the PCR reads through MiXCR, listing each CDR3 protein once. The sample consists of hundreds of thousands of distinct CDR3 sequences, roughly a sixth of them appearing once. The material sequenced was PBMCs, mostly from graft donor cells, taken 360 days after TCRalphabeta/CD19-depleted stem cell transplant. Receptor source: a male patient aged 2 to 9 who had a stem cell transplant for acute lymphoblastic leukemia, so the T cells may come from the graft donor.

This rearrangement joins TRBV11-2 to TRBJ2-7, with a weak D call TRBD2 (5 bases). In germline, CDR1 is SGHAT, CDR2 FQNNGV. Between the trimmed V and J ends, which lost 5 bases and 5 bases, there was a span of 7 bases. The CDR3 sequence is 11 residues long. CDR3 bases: TGTGCCAGCAGCCACGGGGACGAGCAGTACTTC. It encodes CASSHGDEQYF. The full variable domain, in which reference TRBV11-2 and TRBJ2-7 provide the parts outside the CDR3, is EAGVAQSPRYKIIEKRQSVAFWCNPISGHATLYWYQQILGQGPKLLIQFQNNGVVDDSQLPKDRFSAERLKGVDSTLKIQPAKLEDSAVYLCASSHGDEQYFGPGTRLTVT.

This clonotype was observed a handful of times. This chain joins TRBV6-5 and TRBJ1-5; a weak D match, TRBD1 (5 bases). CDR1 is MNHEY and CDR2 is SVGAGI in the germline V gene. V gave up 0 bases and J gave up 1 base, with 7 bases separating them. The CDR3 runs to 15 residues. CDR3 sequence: CASSYSGGSNQPQHF. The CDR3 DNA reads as TGTGCCAGCAGTTACTCCGGGGGGAGCAATCAGCCCCAGCATTTT.

Written as DNA, the CDR3 is TGTGCCAGCAGCTTGGGGCAGGGCGAAGACCTTAGCACAGATACGCAGTATTTT. It codes for CASSLGQGEDLSTDTQYF. This chain uses TRBV12-3 or TRBV12-4 with TRBJ2-3, with a possible D match to TRBD1 (5 bases). V gave up 6 bases and J gave up 0 bases, with 22 bases separating them. This CDR3 spans 18 amino acids.